The clone carrying this TCR gamma chain is labeled medium-sized. TCRdb re-processed the RT-PCR reads via CATT. The sample yields about 3,000 gamma-chain clones, roughly 18% seen once. This record belongs to a study of gamma-delta T cells after stem cell transplantation. The V gene's germline CDR1 is VENAVY and CDR2 YDSYNSRV. The CDR3 is made up of 13 amino acids. V shed 0 bases, J shed 1 base, and the junction held 0 bases outside the gene matches. Input material: gamma-delta T cells. The receptor was isolated from a human donor. It is not recorded whose cells these are; they may come from a transplant donor. The chain is built from TRGV8 and TRGJ1 or TRGJ2. The CDR3 sequence is CATWDRNYYKKLF. CDR3 sequence (DNA): TGTGCCACCTGGGATAGGAATTATTATAAGAAACTCTTT.